This T cell receptor beta chain appears in the sequencing data of a study of shared clonotypes between healthy human individuals. Study outcomes and limitations: Several donors held approximately 4.6% of naive CD4 clonotypes in common.

The CDR3 loop spans 11 amino acids. Trimming removed 6 bases at V and 8 bases at J, with 5 bases between. The germline V gene has CDR1 MNHNS and CDR2 SASEGT. In the naive CD8 group, cells lacked CD45RO and were positively selected for CCR7, so terminally differentiated effector memory CD45RA+ cells were left out. Here immunoSEQ multiplex PCR was the method, and the copy in TCRdb shows in-frame clones only, minus some. The sample yields 1.5 million to 2.5 million clones, approximately 95% seen once. There are a few counts of this clone. Its cognate antigen is unknown. V usage is TRBV6-1 and J usage is TRBJ1-6; D is uncertain. The TCR was taken from a man aged 18 to 35 in good health. The sequenced material came from naive CD8+ T cells sorted from blood. CDR3 sequence reads: CASRTDSPLHF. The CDR3 DNA follows: TGTGCCAGCAGAACCGATTCACCCCTCCACTTT.